This T cell receptor delta chain was sequenced during a study of gamma delta lymphoproliferative disorders and STAT genes. The wider study: Gamma-chain libraries were built from at least 50 ng of genomic DNA with the LymphoTrack Dx TCRG Assay. Delta-chain libraries followed the EuroClonality-NGS standard operating procedure.

Genomic DNA from isolated PBMCs served as the sequencing template. General study findings and limits: Leukemic cells skewed toward terminal effectors, unlike likely varied control T cells. Low-frequency NGS calls may be less specific; leukemic clone sharing needs confirmation.

This clone was recorded a few times. The antigen remains unidentified. The protein given by TCRdb reflects a much larger clone and differs at residue 7 from this DNA's translation, likely from a read error; the protein shown is the DNA's translation. TCRdb re-called the multiplex PCR reads using CATT. The sample shows under 2,000 delta-chain clones, roughly 1.3% of them seen only once. Germline assignment: CDR1 TSWWSYY and CDR2 QGS. CDR3 size: 19 residues. The V gene end was trimmed by 2 bases and the J gene end by 2 bases; junction bases not matched to a gene: 13. Sequences were obtained from blood. The genes are TRDV1 and TRDJ1; 11 bases align to TRDD3. The sequence came from a human donor in good health. This CDR3 is CALGEFASLGDTQTDKLIF. Here the CDR3 DNA reads TGTGCTCTTGGGGAATTTGCCTCATTGGGGGATACGCAAACCGATAAACTCATCTTT.